In its sample, the clone carrying this T cell receptor beta chain was seen once. The CDR3 totals 13 residues. Trimming took off 6 bases at V and 4 bases at J, with 12 bases between the two ends. These data belong to a study of control samples from healthy donors and cancer patients. The assay was immunoSEQ multiplex PCR, and TCRdb's table has in-frame clones only and misses some. The repertoire includes about 100,000 clones, roughly 90% of them detected once, and 7.8% sits in the top ten. This TCR came from a man aged 25-45 years in good health. Sequenced: blood. The chain has TRBV12-3 or TRBV12-4 and TRBJ1-2; a weak D match, TRBD1 (6 bases). The DNA for the CDR3 is TGTGCCAGCAGAAAGATAGGGGGCTATGGCTACACCTTC. This codes for CASRKIGGYGYTF.